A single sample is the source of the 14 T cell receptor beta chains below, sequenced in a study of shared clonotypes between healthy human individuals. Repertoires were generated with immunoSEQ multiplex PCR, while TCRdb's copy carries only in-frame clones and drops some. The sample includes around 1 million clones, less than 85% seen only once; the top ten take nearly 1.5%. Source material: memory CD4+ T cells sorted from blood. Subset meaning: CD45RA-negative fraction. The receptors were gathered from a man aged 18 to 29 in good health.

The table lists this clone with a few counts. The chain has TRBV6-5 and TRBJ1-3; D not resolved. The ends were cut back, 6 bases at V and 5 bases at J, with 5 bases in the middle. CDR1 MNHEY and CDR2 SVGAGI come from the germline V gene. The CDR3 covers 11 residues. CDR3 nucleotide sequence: TGTGCCAGCAGAATCAGAAACACCATATATTTT. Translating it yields CASRIRNTIYF.

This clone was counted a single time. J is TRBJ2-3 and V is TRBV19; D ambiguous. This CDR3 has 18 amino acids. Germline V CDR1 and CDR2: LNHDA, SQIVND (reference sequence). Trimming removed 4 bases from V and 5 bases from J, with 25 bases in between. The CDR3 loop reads CASSSRLTGRPELDTQYF. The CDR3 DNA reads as TGTGCCAGTAGTAGCAGGCTGACCGGGCGGCCAGAACTAGATACGCAGTATTTT.

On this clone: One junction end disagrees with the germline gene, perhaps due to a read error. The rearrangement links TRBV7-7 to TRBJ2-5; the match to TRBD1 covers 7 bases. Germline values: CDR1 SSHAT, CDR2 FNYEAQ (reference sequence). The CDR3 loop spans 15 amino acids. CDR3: CASSRSQGWQETQYF. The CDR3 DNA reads TGTGCTAGCAGCCGATCACAGGGGTGGCAAGAGACCCAGTACTTC.

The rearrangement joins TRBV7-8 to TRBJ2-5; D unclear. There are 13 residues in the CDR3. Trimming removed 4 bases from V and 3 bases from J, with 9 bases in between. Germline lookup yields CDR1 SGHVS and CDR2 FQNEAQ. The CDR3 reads CASSSILEETQYF. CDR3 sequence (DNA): TGTGCCAGCAGCTCTATATTAGAAGAGACCCAGTACTTC.

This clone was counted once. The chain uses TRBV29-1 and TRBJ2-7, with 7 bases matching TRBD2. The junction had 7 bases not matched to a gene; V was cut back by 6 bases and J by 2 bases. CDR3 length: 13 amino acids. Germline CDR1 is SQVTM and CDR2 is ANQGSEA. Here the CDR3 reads CSVKASGPYEQYF. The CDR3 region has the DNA TGCAGCGTGAAGGCTAGCGGCCCCTACGAGCAGTACTTC.

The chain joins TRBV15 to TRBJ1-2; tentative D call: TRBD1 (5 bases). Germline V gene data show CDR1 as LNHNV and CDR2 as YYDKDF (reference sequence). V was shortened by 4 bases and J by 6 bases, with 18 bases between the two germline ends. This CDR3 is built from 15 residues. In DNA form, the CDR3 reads TGTGCCACCAGCAATCCCTGGGGCCGAACTAATGGCTACACCTTC. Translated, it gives CATSNPWGRTNGYTF.

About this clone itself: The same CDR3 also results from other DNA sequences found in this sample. The CDR3 nucleotides are TGTGCCTGGAGTGTACGCGTAGATGAGCAGTTCTTC. Translation gives CAWSVRVDEQFF. The chain uses TRBV30 and TRBJ2-1; no clear D. Trimming removed 0 bases at V and 8 bases at J, with 8 bases between. Germline V gives CDR1 GTSNPN, CDR2 SVGIG (reference sequence). This CDR3 is built from 12 residues.

CDR3 residues: CAWRYGGGRTDTQYF. CDR3 nucleotide sequence: TGTGCCTGGAGGTACGGGGGGGGCAGGACAGATACGCAGTATTTT. V is TRBV30 and J is TRBJ2-3; TRBD2 matches at 8 bases. The junction had 8 bases not matched to a gene; V was cut back by 3 bases and J by 3 bases. The CDR3 is 15 residues long. The V gene's germline CDR1 is GTSNPN and CDR2 SVGIG (reference sequence).

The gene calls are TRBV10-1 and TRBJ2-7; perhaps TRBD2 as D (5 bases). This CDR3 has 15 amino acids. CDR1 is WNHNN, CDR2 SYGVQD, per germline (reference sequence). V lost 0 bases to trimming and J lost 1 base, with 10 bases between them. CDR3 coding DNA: TGCGCCAGCAGTGAGTCGGGGAGCGCTTCCTACGAGCAGTACTTC. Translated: CASSESGSASYEQYF.

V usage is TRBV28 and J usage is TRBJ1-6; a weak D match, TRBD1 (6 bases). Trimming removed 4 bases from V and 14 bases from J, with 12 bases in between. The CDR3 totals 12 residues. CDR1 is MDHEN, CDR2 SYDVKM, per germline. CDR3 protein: CASSSQGISLHF. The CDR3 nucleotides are TGTGCCAGCAGTTCCCAGGGGATATCCCTCCACTTT. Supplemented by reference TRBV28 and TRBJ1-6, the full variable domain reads DVKVTQSSRYLVKRTGEKVFLECVQDMDHENMFWYRQDPGLGLRLIYFSYDVKMKEKGDIPEGYSVSREKKERFSLILESASTNQTSMYLCASSSQGISLHFGNGTRLTVT.

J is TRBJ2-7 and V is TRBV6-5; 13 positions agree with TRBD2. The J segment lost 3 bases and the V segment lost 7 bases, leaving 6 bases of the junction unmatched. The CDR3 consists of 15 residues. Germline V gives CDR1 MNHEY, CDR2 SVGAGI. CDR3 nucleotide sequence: TGTGCCAGCACTATGGGACTAGCGGGGAGCTACGAGCAGTACTTC. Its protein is CASTMGLAGSYEQYF.

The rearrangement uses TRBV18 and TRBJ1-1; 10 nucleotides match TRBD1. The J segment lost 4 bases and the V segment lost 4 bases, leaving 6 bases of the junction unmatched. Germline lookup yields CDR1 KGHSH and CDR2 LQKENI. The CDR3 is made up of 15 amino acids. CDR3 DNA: TGTGCCAGCTCACTACAGGACAGGGGGGGCACTGAAGCTTTCTTT. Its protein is CASSLQDRGGTEAFF. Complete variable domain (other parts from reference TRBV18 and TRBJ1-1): NAGVMQNPRHLVRRRGQEARLRCSPMKGHSHVYWYRQLPEEGLKFMVYLQKENIIDESGMPKERFSAEFPKEGPSILRIQQVVRGDSAAYFCASSLQDRGGTEAFFGQGTRLTVV.

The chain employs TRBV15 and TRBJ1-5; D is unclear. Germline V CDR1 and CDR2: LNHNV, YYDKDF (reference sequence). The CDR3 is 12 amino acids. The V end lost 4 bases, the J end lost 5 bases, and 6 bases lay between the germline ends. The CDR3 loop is CATSNLDQPQHF. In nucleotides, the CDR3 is TGTGCCACCAGCAACCTCGATCAGCCCCAGCATTTT.

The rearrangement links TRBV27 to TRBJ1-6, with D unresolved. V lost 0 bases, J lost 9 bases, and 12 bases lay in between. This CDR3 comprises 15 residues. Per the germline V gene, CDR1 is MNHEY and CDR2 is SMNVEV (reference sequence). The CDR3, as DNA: TGTGCCAGCAGTTTATCGCGGAGGGATTCTTCACCCCTCCACTTT. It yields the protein CASSLSRRDSSPLHF.